This T cell receptor (beta chain) is from a study of graft-versus-host responses after intestinal transplantation. Across the whole study: Recipients obtained multivisceral, liver-intestinal, or isolated intestinal transplants.

Assay: immunoSEQ multiplex PCR; the TCRdb copy retains only in-frame clones and omits some. The sample lists roughly 90,000 clones; 80% to 95% were seen once. V lost 1 base and J lost 2, with 9 bases in between. Germline V gene sequence: CDR1 GTSNPN, CDR2 SVGIG (reference sequence). This CDR3 has 13 amino acids. As regards this clone: As yet, its antigen is unknown.

The receptor was derived from a human donor who received an intestinal transplant. This specimen consisted of unstimulated CD8+ T cells sorted from spleen or lymph node cells, obtained before intestinal transplant. The rearrangement links TRBV30 to TRBJ2-7; D remains ambiguous. The CDR3 region has the DNA TGTGCCTGGAGTGAGGGTCGAGCCTACGAGCAGTACTTC. Protein sequence: CAWSEGRAYEQYF.